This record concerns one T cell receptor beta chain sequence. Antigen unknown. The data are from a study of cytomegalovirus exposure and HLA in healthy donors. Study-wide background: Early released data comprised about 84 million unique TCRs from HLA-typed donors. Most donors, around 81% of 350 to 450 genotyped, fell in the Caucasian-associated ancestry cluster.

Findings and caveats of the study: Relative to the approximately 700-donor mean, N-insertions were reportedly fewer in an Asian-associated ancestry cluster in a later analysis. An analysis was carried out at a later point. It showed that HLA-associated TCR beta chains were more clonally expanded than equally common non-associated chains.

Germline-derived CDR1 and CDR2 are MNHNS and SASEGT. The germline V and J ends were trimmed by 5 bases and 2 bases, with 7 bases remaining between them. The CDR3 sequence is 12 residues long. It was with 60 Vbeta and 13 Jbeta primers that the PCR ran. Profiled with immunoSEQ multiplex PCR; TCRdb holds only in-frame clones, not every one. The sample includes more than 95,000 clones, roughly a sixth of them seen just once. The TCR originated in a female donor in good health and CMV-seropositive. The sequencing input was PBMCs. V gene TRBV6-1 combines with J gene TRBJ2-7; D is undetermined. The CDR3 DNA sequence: TGTGCCAGCAGTCTACGCCCCTACGAGCAGTACTTC. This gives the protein CASSLRPYEQYF.